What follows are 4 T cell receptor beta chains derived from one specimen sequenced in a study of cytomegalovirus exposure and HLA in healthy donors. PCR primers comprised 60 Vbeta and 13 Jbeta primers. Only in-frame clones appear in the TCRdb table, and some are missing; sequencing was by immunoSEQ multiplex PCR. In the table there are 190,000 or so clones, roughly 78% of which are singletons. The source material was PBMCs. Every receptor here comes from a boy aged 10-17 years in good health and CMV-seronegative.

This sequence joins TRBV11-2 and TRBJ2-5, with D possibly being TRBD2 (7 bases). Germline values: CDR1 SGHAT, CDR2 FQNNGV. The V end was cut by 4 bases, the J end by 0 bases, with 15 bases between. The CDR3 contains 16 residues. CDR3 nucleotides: TGTGCCAGCAGCTCCGAGAGGGGGGGCTACCAAGAGACCCAGTACTTC. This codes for CASSSERGGYQETQYF.

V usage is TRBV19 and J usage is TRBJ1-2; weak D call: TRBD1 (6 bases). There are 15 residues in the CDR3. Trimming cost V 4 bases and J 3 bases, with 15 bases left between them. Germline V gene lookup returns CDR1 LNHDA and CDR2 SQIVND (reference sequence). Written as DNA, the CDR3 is TGTGCCAGTAGTAGACCCAGGGGTCGTCACTATGGCTACACCTTC. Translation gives CASSRPRGRHYGYTF. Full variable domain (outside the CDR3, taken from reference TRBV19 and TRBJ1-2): DGGITQSPKYLFRKEGQNVTLSCEQNLNHDAMYWYRQDPGQGLRLIYYSQIVNDFQKGDIAEGYSVSREKKESFPLTVTSAQKNPTAFYLCASSRPRGRHYGYTFGSGTRLTVV.

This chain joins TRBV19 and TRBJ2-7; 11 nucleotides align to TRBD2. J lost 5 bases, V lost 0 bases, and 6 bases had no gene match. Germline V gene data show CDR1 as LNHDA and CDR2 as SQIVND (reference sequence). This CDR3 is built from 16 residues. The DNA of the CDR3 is TGTGCCAGTAGTATAGAAGGAACTAGCGGGAGAAACGAGCAGTACTTC. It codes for CASSIEGTSGRNEQYF.

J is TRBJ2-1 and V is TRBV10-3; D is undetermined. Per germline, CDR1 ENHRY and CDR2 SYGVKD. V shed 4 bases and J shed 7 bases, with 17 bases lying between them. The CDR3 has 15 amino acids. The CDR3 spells CAISVRVIPFNEQFF. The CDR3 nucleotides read TGTGCCATCAGTGTCCGGGTCATACCTTTTAATGAGCAGTTCTTC.